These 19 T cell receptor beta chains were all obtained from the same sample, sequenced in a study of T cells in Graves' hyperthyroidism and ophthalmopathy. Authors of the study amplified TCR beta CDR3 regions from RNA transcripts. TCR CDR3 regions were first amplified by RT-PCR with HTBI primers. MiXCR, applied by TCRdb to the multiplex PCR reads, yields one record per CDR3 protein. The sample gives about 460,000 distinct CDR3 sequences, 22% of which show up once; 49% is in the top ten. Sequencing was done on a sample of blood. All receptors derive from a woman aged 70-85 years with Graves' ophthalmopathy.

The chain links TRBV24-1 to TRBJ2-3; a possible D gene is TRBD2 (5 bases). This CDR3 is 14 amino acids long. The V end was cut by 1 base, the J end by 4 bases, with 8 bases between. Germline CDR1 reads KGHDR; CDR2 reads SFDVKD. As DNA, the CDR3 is TGTGCCACCAGTGATTTCGGACTGTCAGATACGCAGTATTTT. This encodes CATSDFGLSDTQYF.

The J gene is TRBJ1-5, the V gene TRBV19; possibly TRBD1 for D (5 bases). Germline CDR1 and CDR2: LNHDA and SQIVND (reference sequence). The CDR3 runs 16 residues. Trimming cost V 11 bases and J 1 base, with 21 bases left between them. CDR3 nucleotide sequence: TGTGCCTCCCTTCCGGGACTCGGGGGGAGCAATCAGCCCCAGCATTTT. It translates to CASLPGLGGSNQPQHF.

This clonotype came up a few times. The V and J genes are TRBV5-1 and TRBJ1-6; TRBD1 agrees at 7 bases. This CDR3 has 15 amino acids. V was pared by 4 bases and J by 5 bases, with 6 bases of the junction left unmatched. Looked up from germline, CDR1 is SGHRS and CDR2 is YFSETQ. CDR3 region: CASSRRGGHNSPLHF. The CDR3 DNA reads TGCGCCAGCAGCCGAAGAGGGGGCCATAATTCACCCCTCCACTTT.

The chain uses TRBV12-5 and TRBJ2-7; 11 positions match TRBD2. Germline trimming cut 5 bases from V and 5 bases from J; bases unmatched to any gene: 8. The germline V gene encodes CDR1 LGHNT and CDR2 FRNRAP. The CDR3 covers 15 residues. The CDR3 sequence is CASGPGTSGFDEQYF. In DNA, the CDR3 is TGTGCTAGTGGTCCAGGGACTAGCGGTTTTGACGAGCAGTACTTC.

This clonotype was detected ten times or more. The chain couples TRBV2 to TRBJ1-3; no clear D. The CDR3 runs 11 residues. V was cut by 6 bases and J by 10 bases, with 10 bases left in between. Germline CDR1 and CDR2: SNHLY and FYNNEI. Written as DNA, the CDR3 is TGTGCCAGCAGCGCCCGCGGAACCATATATTTT. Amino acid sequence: CASSARGTIYF.

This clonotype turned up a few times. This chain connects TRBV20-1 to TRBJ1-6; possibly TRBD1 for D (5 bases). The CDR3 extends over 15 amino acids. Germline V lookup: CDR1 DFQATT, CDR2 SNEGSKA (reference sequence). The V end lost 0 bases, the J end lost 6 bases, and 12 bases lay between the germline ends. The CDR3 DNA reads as TGCAGTGCTAGAGATGGAGGGGTCGGTAATTCACCCCTCCACTTT. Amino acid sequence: CSARDGGVGNSPLHF.

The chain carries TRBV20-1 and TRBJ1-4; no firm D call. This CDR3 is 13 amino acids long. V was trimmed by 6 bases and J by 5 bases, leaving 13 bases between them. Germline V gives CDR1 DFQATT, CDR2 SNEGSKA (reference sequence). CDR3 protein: CSAGPPGNEKLFF. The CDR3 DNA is TGCAGTGCCGGGCCTCCTGGGAATGAAAAACTGTTTTTT.

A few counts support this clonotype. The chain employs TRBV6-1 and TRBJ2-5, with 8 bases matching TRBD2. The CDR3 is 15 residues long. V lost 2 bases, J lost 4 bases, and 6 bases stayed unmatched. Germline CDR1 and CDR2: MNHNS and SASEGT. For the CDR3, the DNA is TGTGCCAGCAGTGAAATGGCGGGAGGTAGAGAGACCCAGTACTTC. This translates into CASSEMAGGRETQYF.

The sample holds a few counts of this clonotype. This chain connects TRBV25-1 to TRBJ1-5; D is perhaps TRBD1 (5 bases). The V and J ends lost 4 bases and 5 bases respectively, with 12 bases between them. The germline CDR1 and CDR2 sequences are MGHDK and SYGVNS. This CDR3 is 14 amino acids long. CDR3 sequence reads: CASSAAGNHQPQHF. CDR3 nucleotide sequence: TGTGCCAGCAGTGCCGCAGGGAACCATCAGCCCCAGCATTTT.

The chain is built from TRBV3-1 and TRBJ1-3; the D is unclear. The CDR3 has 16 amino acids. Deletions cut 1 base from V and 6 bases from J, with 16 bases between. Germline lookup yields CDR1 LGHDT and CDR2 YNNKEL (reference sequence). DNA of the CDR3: TGTGCCAGCAGCCAAGGATCATGGGCTTACGAAAACACCATATATTTT. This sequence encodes CASSQGSWAYENTIYF. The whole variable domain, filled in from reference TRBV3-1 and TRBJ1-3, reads DTAVSQTPKYLVTQMGNDKSIKCEQNLGHDTMYWYKQDSKKFLKIMFSYNNKELIINETVPNRFSPKSPDKAHLNLHINSLELGDSAVYFCASSQGSWAYENTIYFGEGSWLTVV.

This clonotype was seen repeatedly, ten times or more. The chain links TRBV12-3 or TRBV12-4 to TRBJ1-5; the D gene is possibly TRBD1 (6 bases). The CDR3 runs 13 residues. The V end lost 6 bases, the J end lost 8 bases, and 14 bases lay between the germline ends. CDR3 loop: CASSPQGREPQHF. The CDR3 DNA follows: TGTGCCAGCAGCCCCCAGGGGAGGGAGCCCCAGCATTTT.

The CDR3 DNA follows: TGTGCCAGCAGCACTAGCGGGAGAGGTACAGATACGCAGTATTTT. As protein: CASSTSGRGTDTQYF. J is TRBJ2-3 and V is TRBV5-4; 11 nucleotides line up with TRBD2. Germline trimming cut 4 bases from V and 3 bases from J; bases unmatched to any gene: 4. Germline V gene sequence: CDR1 SGHNT, CDR2 YYREEE (reference sequence). The CDR3 spans 15 residues.

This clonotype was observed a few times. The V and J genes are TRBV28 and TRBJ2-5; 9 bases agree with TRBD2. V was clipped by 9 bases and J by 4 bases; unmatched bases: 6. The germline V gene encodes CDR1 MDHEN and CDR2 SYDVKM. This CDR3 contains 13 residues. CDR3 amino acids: CASGGSGRETQYF. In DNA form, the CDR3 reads TGTGCCAGTGGCGGTAGCGGGAGAGAGACCCAGTACTTC.

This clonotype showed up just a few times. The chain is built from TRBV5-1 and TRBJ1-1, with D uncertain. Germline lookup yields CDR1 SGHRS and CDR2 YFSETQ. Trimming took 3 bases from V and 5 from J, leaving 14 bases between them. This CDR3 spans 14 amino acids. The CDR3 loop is CASSSLGIGTEAFF. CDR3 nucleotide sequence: TGCGCCAGCAGCTCCCTGGGTATCGGGACTGAAGCTTTCTTT.

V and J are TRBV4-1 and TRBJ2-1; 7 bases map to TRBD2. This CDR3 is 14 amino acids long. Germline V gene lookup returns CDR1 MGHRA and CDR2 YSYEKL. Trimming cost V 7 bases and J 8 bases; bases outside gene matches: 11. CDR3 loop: CASIRKGRAYEQFF. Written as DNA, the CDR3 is TGCGCCAGCATCCGAAAAGGGAGGGCCTATGAGCAGTTCTTC.

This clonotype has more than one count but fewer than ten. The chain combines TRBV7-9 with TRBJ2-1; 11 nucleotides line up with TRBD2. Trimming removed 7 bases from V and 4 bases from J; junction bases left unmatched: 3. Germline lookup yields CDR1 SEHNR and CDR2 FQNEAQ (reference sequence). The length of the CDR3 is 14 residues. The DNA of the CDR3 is TGTGCCAGCACCACTAGCGGGGGTTACAATGAGCAGTTCTTC. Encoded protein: CASTTSGGYNEQFF.

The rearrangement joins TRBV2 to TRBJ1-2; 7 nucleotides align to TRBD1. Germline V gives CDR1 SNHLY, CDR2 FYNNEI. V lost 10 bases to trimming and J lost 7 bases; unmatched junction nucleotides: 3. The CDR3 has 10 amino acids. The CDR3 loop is CATSGGGYTF. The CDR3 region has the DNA TGTGCCACTTCAGGGGGTGGCTACACCTTC.

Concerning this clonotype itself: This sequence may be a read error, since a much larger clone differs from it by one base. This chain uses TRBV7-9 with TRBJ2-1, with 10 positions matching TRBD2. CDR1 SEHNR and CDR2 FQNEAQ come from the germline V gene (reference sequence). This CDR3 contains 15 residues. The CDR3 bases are TGTGCCAGGAGCTTAACTAGCGGGACCTACAATGAGCAGTTCTTC. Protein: CARSLTSGTYNEQFF.

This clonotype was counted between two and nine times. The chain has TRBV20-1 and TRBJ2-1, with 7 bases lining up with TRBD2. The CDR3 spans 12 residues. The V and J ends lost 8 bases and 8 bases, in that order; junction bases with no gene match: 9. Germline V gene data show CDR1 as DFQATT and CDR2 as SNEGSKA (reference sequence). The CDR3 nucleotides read TGCAGTAATGACGGGAGGAGGGATGAGCAGTTCTTC. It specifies CSNDGRRDEQFF.